The present TCR beta chain was sequenced within a study of CD8 T cells in Susac syndrome. The study, taken as a whole, reports: The study recognized that its TCR sequencing and HLA analysis covered a relatively small number of individuals.

The RNA input was roughly 0.5 to 1 ug, and it was reverse transcribed with random hexamers. The immunoSEQ assay covered 54 Vbeta and 13 Jbeta segments for CDR3. TCRdb fed the immunoSEQ multiplex PCR reads into MiXCR, producing one record per CDR3 protein. The sample lists 130,000 to 150,000 distinct CDR3 sequences, over 85% occurring once. TCR beta sequences were obtained from blood CD8+ and CD4+ T cells. Negative isolation yielded CD4+ and CD8+ T cells, and FACS enriched TEMRA cells. There are 12 residues in the CDR3. CDR1 is SNHLY, CDR2 FYNNEI, per germline. Trimming shortened V by 8 bases and J by 3 bases, and 11 bases separated the two germline ends. Concerning this clonotype itself: Its antigen is still unknown.

The chain carries TRBV2 and TRBJ2-7; tentative D call: TRBD1 (5 bases). The receptor was derived from a human donor in good health. The sequencing sample was made of CD8+ T cells from PBMCs. The CDR3 spells CASAKTVYEQYF. The CDR3 DNA sequence: TGTGCCAGCGCTAAGACAGTCTACGAGCAGTACTTC.